This paragraph reports one TCR beta chain. In the study's own analysis: Nucleated cell number was recorded as an estimate derived from reference gene primer amplification. The assay was immunoSEQ multiplex PCR, and TCRdb's table has in-frame clones only and misses some. The D gene and trimming were derived from the DNA, and the V and J assignments and clone size from that table. The sample lists approximately 280,000 clones, roughly 89% occurring once. The data originate from a study of blood T cell repertoires in COVID-19. Study information: COVID-19 samples, acute and convalescent, were from the United States, Italy and Spain. PBMCs, B-cell-depleted T cells, or T cells were the source of the cDNA or gDNA that made up the material.

From germline, CDR1 is KGHDR and CDR2 SFDVKD. V lost 2 bases to trimming and J lost 3 bases; unmatched junction nucleotides: 8. There are 17 residues in the CDR3. The clonotype originates from a man aged 40-49 years with acute or convalescent COVID-19. This chain connects TRBV24-1 to TRBJ2-3, with 9 nucleotides matching TRBD2. Specimen: peripheral blood. CDR3 protein: CATSDSIAGALTDTQYF. The CDR3 DNA follows: TGTGCCACCAGTGATTCTATAGCGGGGGCCTTAACAGATACGCAGTATTTT.